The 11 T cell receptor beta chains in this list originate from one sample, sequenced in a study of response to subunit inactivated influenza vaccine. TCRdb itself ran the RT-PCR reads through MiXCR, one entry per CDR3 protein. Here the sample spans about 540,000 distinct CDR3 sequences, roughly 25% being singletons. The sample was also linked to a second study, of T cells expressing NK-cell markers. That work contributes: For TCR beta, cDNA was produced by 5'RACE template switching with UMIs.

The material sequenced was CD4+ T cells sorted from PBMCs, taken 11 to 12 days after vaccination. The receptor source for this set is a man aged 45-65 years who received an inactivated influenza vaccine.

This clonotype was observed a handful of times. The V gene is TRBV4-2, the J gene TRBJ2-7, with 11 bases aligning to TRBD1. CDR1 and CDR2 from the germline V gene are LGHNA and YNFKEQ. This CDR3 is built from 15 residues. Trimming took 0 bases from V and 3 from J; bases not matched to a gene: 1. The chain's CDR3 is CASSQDGTGGYEQYF. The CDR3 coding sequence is TGTGCCAGCAGCCAAGATGGGACAGGGGGCTACGAGCAGTACTTC.

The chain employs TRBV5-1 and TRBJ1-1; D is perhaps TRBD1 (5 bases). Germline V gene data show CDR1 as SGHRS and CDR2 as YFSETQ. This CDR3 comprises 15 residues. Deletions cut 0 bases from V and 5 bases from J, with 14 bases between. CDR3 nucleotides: TGCGCCAGCAGCTTGGTGGGGGGGTCCTCAACTGAAGCTTTCTTT. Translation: CASSLVGGSSTEAFF.

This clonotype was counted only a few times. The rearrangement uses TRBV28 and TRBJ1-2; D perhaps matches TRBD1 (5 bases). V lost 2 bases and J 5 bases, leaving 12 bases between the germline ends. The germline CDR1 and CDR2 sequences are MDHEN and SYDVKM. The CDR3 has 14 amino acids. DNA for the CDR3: TGTGCCAGCAGTTTACATCCAGGGCGGTATGGCTACACCTTC. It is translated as CASSLHPGRYGYTF.

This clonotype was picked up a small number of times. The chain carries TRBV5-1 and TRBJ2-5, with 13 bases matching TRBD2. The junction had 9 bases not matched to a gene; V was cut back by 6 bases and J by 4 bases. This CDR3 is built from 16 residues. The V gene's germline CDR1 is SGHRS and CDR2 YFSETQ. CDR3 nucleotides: TGCGCCAGCACCCTTCATGGACTAGCGGGGGCAGAGACCCAGTACTTC. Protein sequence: CASTLHGLAGAETQYF.

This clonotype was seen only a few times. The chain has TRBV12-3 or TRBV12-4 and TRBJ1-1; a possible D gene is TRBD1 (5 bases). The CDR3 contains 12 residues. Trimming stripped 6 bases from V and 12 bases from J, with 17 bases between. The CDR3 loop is CASSPRAGKSFF. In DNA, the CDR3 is TGTGCCAGCAGCCCAAGGGCAGGGAAGTCTTTCTTT.

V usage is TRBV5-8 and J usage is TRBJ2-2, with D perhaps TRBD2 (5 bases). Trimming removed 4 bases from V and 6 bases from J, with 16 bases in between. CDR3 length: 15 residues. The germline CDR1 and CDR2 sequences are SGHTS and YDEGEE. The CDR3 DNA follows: TGTGCCAGCAGCCCCCCCACTAGTCTCGCCGGGGAGCTGTTTTTT. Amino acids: CASSPPTSLAGELFF. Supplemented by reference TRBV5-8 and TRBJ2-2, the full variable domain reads EAGVTQSPTHLIKTRGQQATLRCSPISGHTSVYWYQQALGLGLQFLLWYDEGEERNRGNFPPRFSGRQFPNYSSELNVNALELEDSALYLCASSPPTSLAGELFFGEGSRLTVL.

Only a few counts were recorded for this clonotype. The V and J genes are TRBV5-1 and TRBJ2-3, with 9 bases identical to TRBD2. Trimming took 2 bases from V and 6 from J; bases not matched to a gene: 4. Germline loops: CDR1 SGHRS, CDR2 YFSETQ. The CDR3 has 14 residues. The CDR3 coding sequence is TGCGCCAGCAGCTTCATAGCGGGAGCGGATACGCAGTATTTT. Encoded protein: CASSFIAGADTQYF.

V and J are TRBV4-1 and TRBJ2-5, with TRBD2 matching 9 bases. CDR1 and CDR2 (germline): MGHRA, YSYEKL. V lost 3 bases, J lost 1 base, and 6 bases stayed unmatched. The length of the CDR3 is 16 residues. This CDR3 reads CASSQDPRGGQETQYF. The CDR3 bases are TGCGCCAGCAGCCAGGATCCGCGGGGGGGCCAAGAGACCCAGTACTTC.

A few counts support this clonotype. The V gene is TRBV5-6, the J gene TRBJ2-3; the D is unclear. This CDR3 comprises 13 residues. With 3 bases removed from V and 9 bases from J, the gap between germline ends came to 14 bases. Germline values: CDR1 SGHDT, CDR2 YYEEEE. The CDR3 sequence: CASSSQTLQTQYF. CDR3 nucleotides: TGTGCCAGCAGCTCCCAGACGCTACAAACGCAGTATTTT.

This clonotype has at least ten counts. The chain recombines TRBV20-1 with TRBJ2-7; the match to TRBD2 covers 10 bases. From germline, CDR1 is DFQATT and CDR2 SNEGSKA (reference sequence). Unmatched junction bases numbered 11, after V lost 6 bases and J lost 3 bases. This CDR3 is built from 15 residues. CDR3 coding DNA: TGCAGTGCGATGGGAACTAGCGGGACTAACTACGAGCAGTACTTC. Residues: CSAMGTSGTNYEQYF.

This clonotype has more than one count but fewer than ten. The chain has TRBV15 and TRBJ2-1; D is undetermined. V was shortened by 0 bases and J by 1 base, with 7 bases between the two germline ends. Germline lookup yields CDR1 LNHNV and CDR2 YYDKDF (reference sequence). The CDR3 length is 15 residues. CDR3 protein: CATSRDFGSYNEQFF. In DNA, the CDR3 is TGTGCCACCAGCAGAGATTTTGGGTCCTACAATGAGCAGTTCTTC.